Listed below are T cell receptor beta chains from one sample, sequenced in a study of T cells after posttransplantation cyclophosphamide. The data were produced by immunoSEQ multiplex PCR, yet TCRdb's version contains in-frame clones alone and is incomplete. Of about 8,800 clones in the sample, 98% were seen once. The sample comprised naive CD4+ T cells sorted from PBMCs. The receptors derive from an older woman in good health, CMV-negative, and a related stem cell transplant donor. CDR3s include the opening cysteine and the closing phenylalanine or tryptophan. D genes are given only for firm matches. Size tells how often a clone was seen (once, few, many) or the class of an expanded clone, and some rows leave it out.

CDR3aa	CDR3nt	v_gene	j_gene	len	abundance	d_gene
CAGSSGSFQETQYF	TGTGCCGGCTCTAGCGGGAGCTTCCAAGAGACCCAGTACTTC	TRBV28	TRBJ2-5	14	-	TRBD2
CASSYSPSGGLETQYF	TGTGCCAGCAGTTACTCTCCTAGCGGGGGGTTAGAGACCCAGTACTTC	TRBV6-5	TRBJ2-5	16	-	TRBD2
CASSLTPRGGANTGELFF	TGTGCCAGCAGCTTAACCCCCCGAGGCGGAGCCAACACCGGGGAGCTGTTTTTT	TRBV7-2	TRBJ2-2	18	-	-
CASSLGDRSNYGYTF	TGCGCCAGCAGCCTGGGGGACAGGTCTAACTATGGCTACACCTTC	TRBV5-1	TRBJ1-2	15	-	TRBD1
CASSLRPAGATGELFF	TGTGCCAGCAGCCTACGACCCGCAGGGGCGACCGGGGAGCTGTTTTTT	TRBV7-3	TRBJ2-2	16	-	-
CASSTDVRPQHF	TGTGCCAGCAGCACAGACGTCCGGCCCCAGCATTTT	TRBV28	TRBJ1-5	12	-	-
CASSLVQGAGNQPQHF	TGTGCCAGCAGCTTAGTACAGGGGGCTGGCAATCAGCCCCAGCATTTT	TRBV7-2	TRBJ1-5	16	-	TRBD1
CASSPTGQAKGAFF	TGTGCCAGCAGCCCCACGGGACAGGCGAAGGGGGCTTTCTTT	TRBV2	TRBJ1-1	14	once	TRBD1
CASSERQGLGGELFF	TGTGCCAGCAGTGAGCGACAGGGCCTTGGCGGGGAGCTGTTTTTT	TRBV6-4	TRBJ2-2	15	-	TRBD1
CASSVGGGNLVTGELFF	TGTGCCAGCAGCGTAGGAGGGGGAAACCTCGTTACCGGGGAGCTGTTTTTT	TRBV9	TRBJ2-2	17	-	-
CASSLLAGVVREQYF	TGTGCCAGCAGTTTATTGGCGGGAGTGGTCCGCGAGCAGTACTTC	TRBV28	TRBJ2-7	15	-	TRBD2
CASRTLTGAFF	TGTGCCAGCCGGACTCTAACAGGGGCTTTCTTT	TRBV28	TRBJ1-1	11	-	-
CASSSVGEENIQYF	TGTGCCAGCAGTTCGGTAGGAGAAGAAAACATTCAGTACTTC	TRBV6-5	TRBJ2-4	14	-	-
CASSPRQGWTYEQYF	TGTGCCAGCAGCCCACGACAGGGGTGGACCTACGAGCAGTACTTC	TRBV7-6	TRBJ2-7	15	-	TRBD1
CASSRLTGDEQYF	TGTGCCAGCTCGCGCTTAACAGGGGACGAGCAGTACTTC	TRBV18	TRBJ2-7	13	once	TRBD1
CSVEDRAQQVPDTQYF	TGCAGCGTTGAAGACAGGGCCCAGCAGGTCCCAGATACGCAGTATTTT	TRBV29-1	TRBJ2-3	16	-	-
CASSPGQLSYEQYF	TGTGCCAGCTCACCGGGACAGCTCTCCTACGAGCAGTACTTC	TRBV18	TRBJ2-7	14	-	TRBD1
CASSPTKMNTEAFF	TGTGCCAGCTCACCGACTAAAATGAACACTGAAGCTTTCTTT	TRBV18	TRBJ1-1	14	-	-
CASSGQGPGELFF	TGCGCCAGTTCGGGACAGGGGCCCGGGGAGCTGTTTTTT	TRBV5-1	TRBJ2-2	13	once	TRBD1
CASSMGQGFTDTQYF	TGTGCCAGCAGCATGGGACAGGGGTTCACAGATACGCAGTATTTT	TRBV11-3	TRBJ2-3	15	-	TRBD1
CASSIVGRGGNQPQHF	TGTGCCAGTAGTATAGTGGGCAGGGGCGGCAATCAGCCCCAGCATTTT	TRBV19	TRBJ1-5	16	-	-
CASSQDRGASGNTIYF	TGCGCCAGCAGCCAAGATAGGGGTGCCTCTGGAAACACCATATATTTT	TRBV4-1	TRBJ1-3	16	-	-
CASSVFAGQGNSPLHF	TGTGCCAGCAGCGTATTCGCGGGACAGGGCAATTCACCCCTCCACTTT	TRBV7-9	TRBJ1-6	16	-	TRBD1